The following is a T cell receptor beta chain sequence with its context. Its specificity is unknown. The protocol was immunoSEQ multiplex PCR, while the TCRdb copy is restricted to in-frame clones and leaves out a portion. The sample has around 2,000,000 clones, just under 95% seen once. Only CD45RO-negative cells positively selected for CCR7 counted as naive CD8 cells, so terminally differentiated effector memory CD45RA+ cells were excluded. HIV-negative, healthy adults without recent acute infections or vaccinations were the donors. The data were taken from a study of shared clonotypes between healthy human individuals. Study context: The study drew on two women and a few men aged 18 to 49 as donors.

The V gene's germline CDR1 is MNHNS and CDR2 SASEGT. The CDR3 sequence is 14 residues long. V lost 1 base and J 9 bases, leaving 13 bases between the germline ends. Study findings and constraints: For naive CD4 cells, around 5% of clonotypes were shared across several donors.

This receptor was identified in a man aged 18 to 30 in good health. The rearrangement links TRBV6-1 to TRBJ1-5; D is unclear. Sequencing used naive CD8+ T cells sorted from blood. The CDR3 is CASSEVSTSGPQHF. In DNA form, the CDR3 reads TGTGCCAGCAGTGAAGTTAGCACGTCGGGGCCCCAGCATTTT.